This T cell receptor beta chain was obtained from a study of monozygotic twins with inflammatory bowel disease. TCRdb reprocessed the 5' RACE reads, with one entry per CDR3 protein and no DNA. This sample contains approximately 160,000 distinct CDR3 sequences. General study results and limits: Sharing of clonotypes with others was lower in IBD patients than in healthy twins, and this was especially so with disease activity.

The germline V gene encodes CDR1 SGHTA and CDR2 FQGNSA. This CDR3 spans 14 amino acids. In the case of this clonotype: Its antigen is as yet unknown.

The clonotype was recovered from a human donor with ulcerative colitis or Crohn's disease, or a healthy co-twin of an affected twin (not recorded which). Material: blood. The genes are TRBV7-2 and TRBJ2-3. The CDR3 region is CASSLGGYTDTQYF.